The 10 T cell receptor beta chains in this list originate from one sample, sequenced in a study of blood T cell repertoires in COVID-19. The table came from immunoSEQ multiplex PCR; TCRdb's copy has only in-frame clones and leaves some out. The table has about 210,000 clones, about 88% seen once. Sequenced material: peripheral blood. The receptors derive from a man in his 70s with acute or convalescent COVID-19.

The V and J genes are TRBV7-9 and TRBJ2-2, with 7 bases lining up with TRBD2. The CDR3 length is 19 residues. V lost 1 base and J lost 6; bases outside the gene matches: 17. CDR1 SEHNR and CDR2 FQNEAQ come from the germline V gene (reference sequence). DNA of the CDR3: TGTGCCAGCAGCTTAGTGGTGGGAGGGCCCCCTCCGGGGTCCGGGGAGCTGTTTTTT. Protein product: CASSLVVGGPPPGSGELFF.

V usage is TRBV27 and J usage is TRBJ2-7, with 14 bases fitting TRBD2. Germline loops: CDR1 MNHEY, CDR2 SMNVEV (reference sequence). This CDR3 is built from 17 residues. V trimming: 4 bases; J trimming: 4 bases; junction bases outside the gene matches: 9. The CDR3 here is CASSSGLAGEGVYEQYF. The CDR3 DNA reads TGTGCCAGCAGTTCGGGACTAGCGGGAGAGGGGGTTTACGAGCAGTACTTC.

The gene calls are TRBV7-9 and TRBJ1-2, with TRBD1 matching over 7 bases. The CDR3 contains 13 residues. Germline CDR1 and CDR2: SEHNR and FQNEAQ (reference sequence). With 4 bases clipped from V and 5 bases from J, the junction kept 4 bases outside the gene matches. In DNA form, the CDR3 reads TGTGCCAGCAGCTATGGACAGGCTTATGGCTACACCTTC. Amino acids: CASSYGQAYGYTF. The complete variable domain, with remaining parts taken from reference TRBV7-9 and TRBJ1-2, reads DTGVSQNPRHKITKRGQNVTFRCDPISEHNRLYWYRQTLGQGPEFLTYFQNEAQLEKSRLLSDRFSAERPKGSFSTLEIQRTEQGDSAMYLCASSYGQAYGYTFGSGTRLTVV.

The V gene is TRBV2, the J gene TRBJ2-1; D might be TRBD1 (6 bases). V was cut by 8 bases and J by 5 bases, with 13 bases left in between. The length of the CDR3 is 13 residues. Germline CDR1 SNHLY, CDR2 FYNNEI. The CDR3 loop is CASLRDTNNEQFF. The CDR3 nucleotides read TGTGCCAGCCTCCGGGACACCAACAATGAGCAGTTCTTC. Complete variable domain (other parts from reference TRBV2 and TRBJ2-1): EPEVTQTPSHQVTQMGQEVILRCVPISNHLYFYWYRQILGQKVEFLVSFYNNEISEKSEIFDDQFSVERPDGSNFTLKIRSTKLEDSAMYFCASLRDTNNEQFFGPGTRLTVL.

The rearrangement joins TRBV5-4 to TRBJ1-4; D perhaps matches TRBD1 (6 bases). The CDR3 has 17 residues. Trimming stripped 4 bases from V and 2 bases from J, with 18 bases between. Looked up from germline, CDR1 is SGHNT and CDR2 is YYREEE (reference sequence). Here the CDR3 reads CASSSGGRSPTNEKLFF. DNA of the CDR3: TGTGCCAGCAGCAGCGGGGGCAGGAGTCCCACTAATGAAAAACTGTTTTTT.

The rearrangement uses TRBV6-5 and TRBJ1-6; D is uncertain. The CDR3 contains 14 residues. The germline CDR1 and CDR2 sequences are MNHEY and SVGAGI. Trimming stripped 3 bases from V and 8 bases from J, with 11 bases between. The CDR3 loop is CASSYRVGDSPLHF. CDR3 coding DNA: TGTGCCAGCAGTTATCGGGTGGGAGATTCACCCCTCCACTTT.

The chain is built from TRBV6-1 and TRBJ2-1; TRBD1 aligns across 9 bases. J gave up 0 bases and V 4 bases, and 4 bases lay outside the gene matches. Germline V gene sequence: CDR1 MNHNS, CDR2 SASEGT. The CDR3 has 16 amino acids. Written as DNA, the CDR3 is TGTGCCAGCAGTGCACAGGGGGCGAGCTCCTACAATGAGCAGTTCTTC. This translates into CASSAQGASSYNEQFF.

The rearrangement links TRBV19 to TRBJ2-7; the D gene is possibly TRBD1 (6 bases). This CDR3 region has 14 residues. V was shortened by 4 bases and J by 2 bases, with 12 bases between the two germline ends. CDR1 is LNHDA and CDR2 is SQIVND in the germline V gene (reference sequence). CDR3 protein: CASSSRQGPYEQYF. The CDR3 bases are TGTGCCAGTAGTAGTAGGCAGGGGCCCTACGAGCAGTACTTC.

This chain joins TRBV10-3 and TRBJ2-1; the match to TRBD1 covers 7 bases. CDR1 ENHRY and CDR2 SYGVKD come from the germline V gene. Trimming removed 1 base from V and 9 bases from J; junction bases left unmatched: 3. CDR3 length equals 13 residues. Here the CDR3 reads CAISELTGFEQFF. The CDR3 DNA sequence: TGTGCCATCAGTGAGTTGACAGGGTTTGAGCAGTTCTTC.

This rearrangement joins TRBV15 to TRBJ1-1, with 8 positions matching TRBD1. This CDR3 is 15 amino acids long. V shed 1 base and J 5 bases; nucleotides not matched to a gene: 6. The V gene's germline CDR1 is LNHNV and CDR2 YYDKDF (reference sequence). The CDR3 loop is CATSRAQGGWTEAFF. CDR3 in DNA: TGTGCCACCAGCAGAGCACAGGGGGGGTGGACTGAAGCTTTCTTT.